One T cell receptor beta chain is described in this entry. Measured with immunoSEQ multiplex PCR; TCRdb has only the in-frame clones, and not every one. This repertoire shows 70,000 to 80,000 clones, approximately 97% found once; its top ten account for 0.2% to 0.25%. This sample was taken from a study of technical replicates of blood from a few donors. The V segment lost 5 bases and the J segment 4 bases; nucleotides outside the gene matches: 4. The germline V gene has CDR1 WSHSY and CDR2 SAAADI. This CDR3 has 14 amino acids. This sequence joins TRBV10-2 and TRBJ2-7, with TRBD2 matching over 11 bases. This TCR came from a human donor in good health. Sequenced: T cells isolated from PBMCs. The CDR3 is CASSQTSGNYEQYF. CDR3 nucleotide sequence: TGCGCCAGCAGTCAGACTAGCGGGAATTACGAGCAGTACTTC.